What follows is one T cell receptor beta chain and its context. The sample is drawn from a study of CDR3 diversity in severe acne. CDR3 size: 13 residues. Germline values: CDR1 MNHNS, CDR2 SASEGT. The V segment lost 7 bases and the J segment 6 bases; nucleotides outside the gene matches: 5. TCRdb itself ran the PCR reads through MiXCR, one entry per CDR3 protein. The table lists about 76,000 distinct CDR3 sequences, approximately 51% of them singletons. The chain is built from TRBV6-1 and TRBJ2-1, with TRBD2 identical over 8 bases. Sequencing was done on a sample of blood. This receptor was identified in a male donor in good health, without acne. CDR3 sequence reads: CASNPGTSNEQFF. CDR3 DNA: TGTGCCAGCAATCCCGGGACTAGCAATGAGCAGTTCTTC.